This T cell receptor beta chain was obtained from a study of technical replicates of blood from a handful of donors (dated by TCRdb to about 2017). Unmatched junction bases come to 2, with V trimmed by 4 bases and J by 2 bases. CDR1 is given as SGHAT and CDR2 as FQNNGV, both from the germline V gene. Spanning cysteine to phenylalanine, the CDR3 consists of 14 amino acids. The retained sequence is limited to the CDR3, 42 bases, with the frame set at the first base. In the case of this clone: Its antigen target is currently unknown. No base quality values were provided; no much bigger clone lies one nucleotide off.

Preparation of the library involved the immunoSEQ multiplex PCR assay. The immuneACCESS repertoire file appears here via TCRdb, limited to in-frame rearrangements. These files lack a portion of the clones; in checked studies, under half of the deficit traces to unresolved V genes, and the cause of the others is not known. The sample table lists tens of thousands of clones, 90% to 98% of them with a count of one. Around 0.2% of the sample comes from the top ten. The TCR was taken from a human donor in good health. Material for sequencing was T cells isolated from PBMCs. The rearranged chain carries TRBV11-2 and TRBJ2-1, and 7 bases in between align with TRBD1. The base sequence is TGTGCCAGCAGCTACCAGGGGGCCTACAATGAGCAGTTCTTC. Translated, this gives CASSYQGAYNEQFF.